A single T cell receptor (beta chain) is shown here with its context. Antigen unknown. These data originate in a study of OX40 agonist ivuxolimab in advanced cancers. Background on the study: Having had anti-PD-1, anti-PD-L1 or anti-CTLA-4 therapy before was allowed, and under 50% had some. Partial responses were achieved by three patients: one hepatocellular carcinoma, two cutaneous melanoma. General study findings and limits: Also present in some nonresponders was a low level of normalized T-cell clonal expansion. CD4+ and CD8+ blood T cells expanded clonally by week 6 at 0.1 to 3.0 mg/kg.

V was clipped by 0 bases and J by 7 bases, with 18 bases between them. CDR1 and CDR2 from the germline V gene are GTSNPN and SVGIG (reference sequence). The CDR3 extends over 16 amino acids. Sequencing was performed with immunoSEQ multiplex PCR; in TCRdb, only in-frame clones are kept and a portion is missing. Of 91,000 or so clones listed, roughly 94% are singletons. Material: CD4+ or CD8+ T cells sorted from blood, obtained in a trial of the OX40 agonist ivuxolimab. This receptor was identified in an adult with an advanced solid tumor such as melanoma, head and neck, liver or kidney cancer. The chain combines TRBV30 with TRBJ1-4; TRBD1 might be the D (6 bases). The CDR3 spells CAWSVRGVGGGEKLFF. The DNA for the CDR3 is TGTGCCTGGAGTGTACGGGGAGTGGGGGGCGGTGAAAAACTGTTTTTT.